Listed here are 28 T cell receptor beta chains from one sample, sequenced in a study of CD8 T cells in ankylosing spondylitis. Regarding the study as a whole: A TCR beta motif of 7 or 8 highly homologous variants appeared characteristic of ankylosing spondylitis blood.

For these receptors, no antigen is known. TCRdb recomputed calls from the 5' RACE reads with MiXCR, one row per CDR3 protein. The data contain approximately 400,000 distinct CDR3 sequences, about 24% of them singletons. The sequencing input was blood, either unsorted or a sorted T cell fraction (not recorded which). The receptors here all came from a male donor with ankylosing spondylitis.

At least ten counts were recorded for this clonotype. The chain uses TRBV5-1 and TRBJ1-1; a weak D match, TRBD1 (6 bases). The CDR3 is 13 residues long. Germline-derived CDR1 and CDR2 are SGHRS and YFSETQ. Trimming shortened V by 1 base and J by 3 bases, and 7 bases separated the two germline ends. The CDR3 spells CASSLRGDTEAFF. DNA for the CDR3: TGCGCCAGCAGCTTGAGGGGGGACACTGAAGCTTTCTTT.

In its sample, this clonotype was seen a few times. J is TRBJ1-6 and V is TRBV2, with D hard to call. The CDR3 is 12 residues long. The ends were cut back, 2 bases at V and 11 bases at J, with 7 bases in the middle. Germline V gene lookup returns CDR1 SNHLY and CDR2 FYNNEI. The CDR3 reads CASSENLPPLHF. The DNA of the CDR3 is TGTGCCAGCAGTGAAAACCTCCCACCCCTCCACTTT. The whole variable domain, remainder taken from reference TRBV2 and TRBJ1-6, is EPEVTQTPSHQVTQMGQEVILRCVPISNHLYFYWYRQILGQKVEFLVSFYNNEISEKSEIFDDQFSVERPDGSNFTLKIRSTKLEDSAMYFCASSENLPPLHFGNGTRLTVT.

This clonotype was detected once. The genes are TRBV4-1 and TRBJ2-3; 11 bases align to TRBD2. The CDR3 is made up of 20 amino acids. Germline-derived CDR1 and CDR2 are MGHRA and YSYEKL. Unmatched junction bases numbered 16, after V lost 0 bases and J lost 5 bases. The CDR3 nucleotides are TGCGCCAGCAGCCAAGATGACCCTCGACTAGCGGGGAGCAGAAGAGATACGCAGTATTTT. The encoded protein is CASSQDDPRLAGSRRDTQYF.

This clonotype was recorded a few times. The V and J genes are TRBV24-1 and TRBJ2-2; 7 nucleotides align to TRBD1. The CDR3 spans 12 residues. Germline CDR1 is KGHDR and CDR2 is SFDVKD. V lost 9 bases and J lost 7; bases outside the gene matches: 4. The CDR3, as DNA: TGTGCCACCTCCGACAGGGTCGGGGAGCTGTTTTTT. Its protein is CATSDRVGELFF.

The rearrangement links TRBV20-1 to TRBJ2-2, with D unclear. The CDR3 runs 12 residues. Trimming stripped 4 bases from V and 7 bases from J, with 10 bases between. Germline V gene data show CDR1 as DFQATT and CDR2 as SNEGSKA (reference sequence). CDR3 amino acids: CSANTRIGELFF. CDR3 DNA: TGCAGTGCTAACACACGAATCGGGGAGCTGTTTTTT.

This chain uses TRBV20-1 with TRBJ2-1; D gene unclear. The CDR3 is 14 amino acids. Germline V gene data show CDR1 as DFQATT and CDR2 as SNEGSKA (reference sequence). Trimming cost V 2 bases and J 0 bases, with 8 bases left between them. DNA for the CDR3: TGCAGTGCTAGACCCTCTTTCTCCTACAATGAGCAGTTCTTC. Translated: CSARPSFSYNEQFF.

This clonotype was counted only a few times. The chain has TRBV5-1 and TRBJ1-1; 10 bases are a match to TRBD1. CDR1 SGHRS and CDR2 YFSETQ come from the germline V gene. V lost 0 bases, J lost 2 bases, and 7 bases stayed unmatched. The CDR3 length is 17 residues. This CDR3 reads CASSLARTGGFNTEAFF. The CDR3 bases are TGCGCCAGCAGCTTGGCCCGGACAGGGGGGTTTAACACTGAAGCTTTCTTT. Supplemented by reference TRBV5-1 and TRBJ1-1, the full variable domain reads KAGVTQTPRYLIKTRGQQVTLSCSPISGHRSVSWYQQTPGQGLQFLFEYFSETQRNKGNFPGRFSGRQFSNSRSEMNVSTLELGDSALYLCASSLARTGGFNTEAFFGQGTRLTVV.

This clonotype turned up a few times. The chain has TRBV5-1 and TRBJ2-1; possibly TRBD1 or TRBD2 for D (5 bases each). The CDR3 is 15 amino acids. Germline values: CDR1 SGHRS, CDR2 YFSETQ. V shed 7 bases and J shed 5 bases, with 19 bases lying between them. The CDR3 loop is CASWDGRSPNNEQFF. Here the CDR3 DNA reads TGCGCCAGCTGGGACGGACGATCACCGAACAATGAGCAGTTCTTC.

This sequence joins TRBV12-3 or TRBV12-4 and TRBJ1-4, with TRBD1 as a possible D gene (5 bases). V was trimmed by 3 bases and J by 11 bases, leaving 13 bases between them. The CDR3 has 13 residues. The CDR3 DNA is TGTGCCAGCAGTTTTGGGCAGGGCTTGAAACTGTTTTTT. This gives the protein CASSFGQGLKLFF.

This clonotype has a handful of counts. The gene calls are TRBV12-3 or TRBV12-4 and TRBJ2-2; TRBD1 agrees at 9 bases. Losses at the gene ends were 6 bases for V and 4 bases for J; bases not matched to a gene: 3. There are 14 residues in the CDR3. CDR3 loop: CASRGTGSTGELFF. CDR3 DNA: TGTGCCAGCAGGGGGACAGGGAGCACCGGGGAGCTGTTTTTT.

The V call is TRBV4-2, the J call TRBJ1-6; weak D call: TRBD1 (6 bases). This CDR3 is built from 16 residues. Germline V gene data show CDR1 as LGHNA and CDR2 as YNFKEQ. Trimming cost V 0 bases and J 6 bases, with 12 bases left between them. The DNA of the CDR3 is TGTGCCAGCAGCCAAGATCCAGACAGGCCTAATTCACCCCTCCACTTT. Translation: CASSQDPDRPNSPLHF.

The V and J genes are TRBV5-1 and TRBJ2-1; a weak D match, TRBD1 (5 bases). With 2 bases removed from V and 6 bases from J, the gap between germline ends came to 15 bases. Germline V gene lookup returns CDR1 SGHRS and CDR2 YFSETQ. The CDR3 runs to 15 residues. CDR3 region: CASSFEVGRGNEQFF. Here the CDR3 DNA reads TGCGCCAGCAGCTTCGAGGTGGGAAGGGGCAATGAGCAGTTCTTC.

In its sample, this clonotype was seen a few times. V gene TRBV2 combines with J gene TRBJ1-6, with D hard to call. Per germline, CDR1 SNHLY and CDR2 FYNNEI. V was pared by 8 bases and J by 7 bases, with 15 bases between. There are 14 residues in the CDR3. This chain's CDR3 is CASGQGGYNSPLHF. DNA of the CDR3: TGTGCCAGCGGGCAAGGAGGGTACAATTCACCCCTCCACTTT.

The rearrangement uses TRBV11-2 and TRBJ2-5; 7 nucleotides line up with TRBD1. The V gene end was trimmed by 3 bases and the J gene end by 3 bases; junction bases not matched to a gene: 4. In germline, CDR1 is SGHAT, CDR2 FQNNGV. The CDR3 contains 14 residues. CDR3 coding DNA: TGTGCCAGCAGCTTGGACAGGCGAAAAGAGACCCAGTACTTC. It yields the protein CASSLDRRKETQYF.

In its sample, this clonotype was seen many times. This chain joins TRBV5-1 and TRBJ2-3; possible D gene TRBD2, 6 bases. CDR1 and CDR2 (germline): SGHRS, YFSETQ. Trimming removed 0 bases from V and 2 bases from J, with 10 bases in between. The CDR3 length is 15 residues. The CDR3 protein is CASSLAGGDTDTQYF. The CDR3 bases are TGCGCCAGCAGCTTGGCCGGAGGGGACACAGATACGCAGTATTTT.

Concerning this clonotype: A much more abundant neighbour one base away suggests this may be a read error. V is TRBV20-1 and J is TRBJ2-3; 9 nucleotides agree with TRBD2. Looked up from germline, CDR1 is DFQATT and CDR2 is SNEGSKA (reference sequence). The CDR3 extends over 17 amino acids. The CDR3 DNA follows: TGCAGTGCTTCACCTATGGGACTAGCTATGAGCACAGATACGGAGTATTTT. It translates to CSASPMGLAMSTDTEYF.

The rearrangement links TRBV15 to TRBJ1-1; D ambiguous. Germline lookup yields CDR1 LNHNV and CDR2 YYDKDF (reference sequence). This CDR3 region has 12 residues. V gave up 4 bases and J gave up 11 bases, with 14 bases separating them. The CDR3 nucleotides are TGTGCCACCAGCACCGGAGGAGGGAGGGCTTTCTTT. Protein product: CATSTGGGRAFF.

This clonotype has just a few counts. This chain uses TRBV5-6 with TRBJ1-1; 8 bases fit TRBD1. CDR3 length equals 19 residues. Trimming took 1 base from V and 3 from J; bases not matched to a gene: 17. CDR1 is SGHDT, CDR2 YYEEEE, per germline. The CDR3 bases are TGTGCCAGCAGCTTGTCGGAAGCCCAGGGGGCACTAAAGGACACTGAAGCTTTCTTT. It encodes CASSLSEAQGALKDTEAFF.

The chain has TRBV25-1 and TRBJ1-1; D is undetermined. Trimming stripped 3 bases from V and 3 bases from J, with 14 bases between. This CDR3 contains 15 residues. From germline, CDR1 is MGHDK and CDR2 SYGVNS. For the CDR3, the DNA is TGTGCCAGCAGTGAGGCGGCAGGAGGGTACACTGAAGCTTTCTTT. Its translation is CASSEAAGGYTEAFF.

The table lists this clonotype with many counts. The CDR3: CATSDPTGQETQYF. The CDR3 region has the DNA TGTGCCACCAGTGATCCGACAGGGCAAGAGACCCAGTACTTC. The chain has TRBV24-1 and TRBJ2-5; 7 bases match TRBD1. CDR3 length: 14 residues. The germline V gene encodes CDR1 KGHDR and CDR2 SFDVKD. Losses at the gene ends were 3 bases for V and 2 bases for J; bases not matched to a gene: 2.

The chain has TRBV6-1 and TRBJ2-2; D is unresolved. V was shortened by 7 bases and J by 0 bases, with 9 bases between the two germline ends. The CDR3 runs to 14 residues. Looked up from germline, CDR1 is MNHNS and CDR2 is SASEGT. The CDR3 here is CASMKRTNTGELFF. The CDR3 DNA reads as TGTGCCAGCATGAAAAGAACGAACACCGGGGAGCTGTTTTTT.

V and J are TRBV7-8 and TRBJ1-4; D not certain. The CDR3 sequence is 14 residues long. The V gene lost 0 bases and the J gene lost 7 bases, with 9 bases spanning the gap. Germline assignment: CDR1 SGHVS and CDR2 FQNEAQ. This chain's CDR3 is CASSLARRGEKLFF. In nucleotides, the CDR3 is TGTGCCAGCAGCTTAGCACGGCGCGGTGAAAAACTGTTTTTT. The full variable domain, rest sourced from reference TRBV7-8 and TRBJ1-4, is GAGVSQSPRYKVAKRGQDVALRCDPISGHVSLFWYQQALGQGPEFLTYFQNEAQLDKSGLPSDRFFAERPEGSVSTLKIQRTQQEDSAVYLCASSLARRGEKLFFGSGTQLSVL.

This chain connects TRBV12-3 or TRBV12-4 to TRBJ1-5; D is unresolved. The V end was cut by 2 bases, the J end by 6 bases, with 8 bases between. There are 13 residues in the CDR3. CDR3 DNA: TGTGCCAGCAGTTTATTGGCAACTCAGCCCCAGCATTTT. Translated, it gives CASSLLATQPQHF.

The rearrangement links TRBV6-2 or TRBV6-3 to TRBJ1-1, with TRBD1 matching 9 bases. V lost 4 bases and J lost 2; bases outside the gene matches: 2. CDR1 and CDR2 (germline): MNHEY, SVGEGT. The CDR3 consists of 14 residues. CDR3 protein: CASSWDRENTEAFF. DNA for the CDR3: TGTGCCAGCAGTTGGGACAGGGAAAACACTGAAGCTTTCTTT.

This clonotype was picked up a small number of times. The rearrangement joins TRBV3-1 to TRBJ2-1, with 7 bases matching TRBD1. In germline, CDR1 is LGHDT, CDR2 YNNKEL (reference sequence). The V gene end was trimmed by 6 bases and the J gene end by 4 bases; junction bases not matched to a gene: 6. The CDR3 spans 14 residues. In DNA form, the CDR3 reads TGTGCCAGCAGAACAGGGGAGCGATACAATGAGCAGTTCTTC. This codes for CASRTGERYNEQFF.

J is TRBJ2-1 and V is TRBV5-1; D not resolved. Trimming left V 0 bases short and J 0 bases short, with 7 bases between. CDR1 SGHRS and CDR2 YFSETQ come from the germline V gene. The CDR3 extends over 15 amino acids. The CDR3 coding sequence is TGCGCCAGCAGCTTGGCTGAAGGCTCCTACAATGAGCAGTTCTTC. Its protein product is CASSLAEGSYNEQFF.

This clonotype was observed a handful of times. The V and J genes are TRBV29-1 and TRBJ1-2, with D possibly being TRBD1 (6 bases). The CDR3 loop spans 15 amino acids. Germline CDR1 and CDR2: SQVTM and ANQGSEA. V was shortened by 0 bases and J by 0 bases, with 11 bases between the two germline ends. The CDR3 region is CSVEDGGIANYGYTF. The DNA of the CDR3 is TGCAGCGTTGAAGATGGGGGCATAGCTAACTATGGCTACACCTTC. Full variable domain (outside the CDR3, taken from reference TRBV29-1 and TRBJ1-2): SAVISQKPSRDICQRGTSLTIQCQVDSQVTMMFWYRQQPGQSLTLIATANQGSEATYESGFVIDKFPISRPNLTFSTLTVSNMSPEDSSIYLCSVEDGGIANYGYTFGSGTRLTVV.

CDR3 residues: CSALPLAAQETQYF. In DNA form, the CDR3 reads TGCAGTGCCTTACCACTAGCGGCACAAGAGACCCAGTACTTC. V usage is TRBV20-1 and J usage is TRBJ2-5; 8 bases line up with TRBD2. Looked up from germline, CDR1 is DFQATT and CDR2 is SNEGSKA (reference sequence). V dropped 6 bases and J dropped 2; count of bases not matched to a gene: 8. This CDR3 has 14 residues.